This T cell receptor beta chain was retrieved from a study of shared clonotypes between healthy human individuals. Assay: immunoSEQ multiplex PCR; the TCRdb copy retains only in-frame clones and omits some. The sample lists about 2 million clones, roughly 96% occurring once. General study results and limits: Generation probabilities of non-shared clonotypes were lower (relative to those shared by all four donors). Investigators expected sequencing depth to affect clonotype sharing among donors.

On this clone itself: Antigen unknown.

The CDR3 runs 16 residues. The V end lost 2 bases, the J end lost 0 bases, and 12 bases lay between the germline ends. Germline V lookup: CDR1 MNHNS, CDR2 SASEGT. The source of this sequence is a man between 18 and 29 years old in good health. The gene calls are TRBV6-1 and TRBJ2-3; a possible D gene is TRBD2 (6 bases). The sequencing input was naive CD4+ T cells sorted from blood. The sample's subset: CD45RA+ positively selected. The CDR3 reads CASSESLAVSTDTQYF. The CDR3 nucleotides read TGTGCCAGCAGTGAAAGTTTAGCGGTGAGCACAGATACGCAGTATTTT.